This T cell receptor beta chain derives from a study of OX40 agonist ivuxolimab in advanced cancers. Looking at the study overall: Patients received ivuxolimab, an agonistic anti-OX40 (CD134) antibody. The diagnoses of dose-escalation patients were hepatocellular carcinoma, melanoma, renal cell or head and neck cancer. Prior anti-PD-1, anti-PD-L1 or anti-CTLA-4 therapy did not bar entry, and approximately 40% had some.

The germline gives CDR1 MNHEY, CDR2 SVGAGI. This CDR3 is built from 16 residues. Trimming left V 0 bases short and J 2 bases short, with 13 bases between. The repertoire was sequenced with immunoSEQ multiplex PCR; TCRdb's copy has only in-frame clones and lacks some. The sample shows tens of thousands of clones, 86% of them seen only once. The chain combines TRBV6-5 with TRBJ1-2; D perhaps matches TRBD1 (5 bases). The material was CD4+ or CD8+ T cells sorted from blood, obtained in a trial of the OX40 agonist ivuxolimab. This sequence originates from an adult with an advanced solid tumor such as melanoma, head and neck, liver or kidney cancer. CDR3 loop: CASSYSSTWGNYGYTF. In DNA form, the CDR3 reads TGTGCCAGCAGTTACTCATCGACCTGGGGGAACTATGGCTACACCTTC.